These 25 T cell receptor beta chains originate from one sample sequenced in a study of blood T cells in healthy people across ages. For the second PCR, which ran for about 7 to 11 cycles, a sample-barcoded 5' primer and a J-beta primer mix were used. Each CDR3 protein gets one entry after TCRdb re-called the 5' RACE reads with MiXCR. The sample carries just over 800,000 distinct CDR3 sequences, 62% recorded once. The specimen sequenced was blood. The receptors here all came from a young man in good health.

The chain uses TRBV7-2 and TRBJ1-6; 10 bases map to TRBD1. CDR1 and CDR2 (germline): SGHTA, FQGNSA. The CDR3 is 15 residues long. Germline trimming cut 0 bases from V and 10 bases from J; bases unmatched to any gene: 3. The CDR3 coding sequence is TGTGCCAGCAGCTTAGCTGCGACAGGGGGCTCACCCCTCCACTTT. This translates into CASSLAATGGSPLHF.

This clonotype was observed a few times. The genes are TRBV7-3 and TRBJ1-2, with D hard to call. V lost 0 bases, J lost 2 bases, and 10 bases lay in between. Germline V gene data show CDR1 as SGHTA and CDR2 as FQGTGA. The CDR3 has 15 amino acids. The chain's CDR3 is CASSLTLAGNYGYTF. CDR3 nucleotides: TGTGCCAGCAGCTTAACGCTGGCAGGCAACTATGGCTACACCTTC.

J is TRBJ1-6 and V is TRBV5-8; a weak D match, TRBD1 (5 bases). The CDR3 length is 18 residues. Trimming pared 2 bases from V and 3 bases from J, leaving 18 bases between. The germline CDR1 and CDR2 sequences are SGHTS and YDEGEE. The CDR3 nucleotides are TGTGCCAGCAGCTTCTTGGCTGGGCAGGGAGTCTATAATTCACCCCTCCACTTT. Its translation: CASSFLAGQGVYNSPLHF.

V is TRBV7-9 and J is TRBJ1-4, with D hard to call. CDR1 and CDR2 from the germline V gene are SEHNR and FQNEAQ (reference sequence). CDR3 length equals 15 residues. V was trimmed by 3 bases and J by 5 bases, leaving 13 bases between them. CDR3 region: CASSFAGFTNEKLFF. CDR3 sequence (DNA): TGTGCCAGCAGCTTCGCAGGTTTCACGAATGAAAAACTGTTTTTT. Full variable domain (missing parts from reference TRBV7-9 and TRBJ1-4): DTGVSQNPRHKITKRGQNVTFRCDPISEHNRLYWYRQTLGQGPEFLTYFQNEAQLEKSRLLSDRFSAERPKGSFSTLEIQRTEQGDSAMYLCASSFAGFTNEKLFFGSGTQLSVL.

About this clonotype: Since no conserved phenylalanine or tryptophan closes the CDR3, a read error is the likely cause. The chain recombines TRBV11-2 with TRBJ2-2; D gene uncertain. CDR3 length: 14 amino acids. Between the trimmed V and J ends, which lost 1 base and 5 bases, there was a span of 8 bases. CDR1 SGHAT and CDR2 FQNNGV come from the germline V gene. CDR3 in DNA: TGTGCCAGCAGCTTAGCCCTAATAACCGGGGAGCTGTTTTAT. It yields the protein CASSLALITGELFY.

J is TRBJ2-2 and V is TRBV6-2 or TRBV6-3, with D possibly called TRBD1 or TRBD2 (5 bases each). V lost 6 bases to trimming and J lost 3 bases, with 8 bases between them. The CDR3 spans 13 residues. Germline V gene data show CDR1 as MNHEY and CDR2 as SVGEGT. The CDR3 here is CASSGAYTGELFF. In nucleotides, the CDR3 is TGTGCCAGCAGCGGGGCTTACACCGGGGAGCTGTTTTTT.

This rearrangement joins TRBV10-3 to TRBJ2-1, with a tentative D call TRBD1 (6 bases). Germline assignment: CDR1 ENHRY and CDR2 SYGVKD. This CDR3 region has 12 residues. The V gene lost 6 bases and the J gene lost 6 bases, with 9 bases spanning the gap. CDR3 region: CAIRQGANEQFF. For the CDR3, the DNA is TGTGCCATCAGACAGGGAGCCAATGAGCAGTTCTTC.

The chain has TRBV29-1 and TRBJ2-1; 9 positions agree with TRBD1. Germline V gene data show CDR1 as SQVTM and CDR2 as ANQGSEA. This CDR3 has 13 amino acids. V was pared by 7 bases and J by 4 bases, with 5 bases of the junction left unmatched. CDR3 DNA: TGCAGCGGTGGACAGGGGTCTTACAATGAGCAGTTCTTC. Protein sequence: CSGGQGSYNEQFF.

V gene TRBV29-1 combines with J gene TRBJ2-5, with 7 bases fitting TRBD2. CDR1 SQVTM and CDR2 ANQGSEA come from the germline V gene. With V trimmed by 7 bases and J by 1 base, 9 bases remained unmatched. This CDR3 spans 14 amino acids. CDR3 DNA: TGCAGCGCCGCGGGAGAAGCGTTCCAAGAGACCCAGTACTTC. Its protein product is CSAAGEAFQETQYF.

J is TRBJ2-3 and V is TRBV29-1, with TRBD2 matching 13 bases. CDR1 is SQVTM, CDR2 ANQGSEA, per germline. The V gene end was trimmed by 8 bases and the J gene end by 4 bases; junction bases not matched to a gene: 3. The CDR3 contains 13 residues. CDR3 sequence: CSLGTSGADTQYF. The CDR3 DNA sequence: TGCAGCCTCGGGACTAGCGGGGCAGATACGCAGTATTTT.

The V gene is TRBV7-9, the J gene TRBJ2-5; D gene unclear. Germline V gene sequence: CDR1 SEHNR, CDR2 FQNEAQ (reference sequence). The CDR3 sequence is 16 residues long. Trimming removed 2 bases at V and 0 bases at J, with 13 bases between. CDR3 sequence (DNA): TGTGCCAGCAGCTTACACCGCCGGACGGACCAAGAGACCCAGTACTTC. Its protein is CASSLHRRTDQETQYF.

The V and J genes are TRBV28 and TRBJ2-5; 8 bases align to TRBD1. Germline-derived CDR1 and CDR2 are MDHEN and SYDVKM. The V gene end was trimmed by 7 bases and the J gene end by 6 bases; junction bases not matched to a gene: 7. CDR3 length equals 13 residues. CDR3 coding DNA: TGTGCCAGCACCGGACAGGGCATGCAGACCCAGTACTTC. Protein: CASTGQGMQTQYF. The full variable domain, with the rest looked up from reference TRBV28 and TRBJ2-5, is DVKVTQSSRYLVKRTGEKVFLECVQDMDHENMFWYRQDPGLGLRLIYFSYDVKMKEKGDIPEGYSVSREKKERFSLILESASTNQTSMYLCASTGQGMQTQYFGPGTRLLVL.

V is TRBV9 and J is TRBJ2-4; D may correspond to TRBD1 or TRBD2 (5 bases each). The end of the DNA fits TRBJ2-5 better, so the J call may be wrong. The germline V gene encodes CDR1 SGDLS and CDR2 YYNGEE. The CDR3 runs 15 residues. This CDR3 is CASSVVDGAQETQYF. CDR3 in DNA: TGTGCCAGCAGCGTAGTGGACGGGGCCCAAGAGACCCAGTACTTC.

The J gene is TRBJ1-1, the V gene TRBV7-2; TRBD1 matches at 10 bases. CDR1 is SGHTA, CDR2 FQGNSA, per germline. CDR3 size: 15 residues. The ends lost 5 bases at V and 2 bases at J; junction bases unmatched: 5. CDR3 nucleotide sequence: TGTGCCAGCAGCAAGGACAGGGGGGGAAACACTGAAGCTTTCTTT. It specifies CASSKDRGGNTEAFF.

This clonotype was counted a few times. In DNA form, the CDR3 reads TGTGCCAGCAGCCAAGATGGAGCGGGGGTCTCTGGGGCCAACGTCCTGACTTTC. Translation: CASSQDGAGVSGANVLTF. This chain uses TRBV3-1 with TRBJ2-6; TRBD2 matches at 8 bases. The CDR3 spans 18 residues. CDR1 and CDR2 from the germline V gene are LGHDT and YNNKEL (reference sequence). Losses at the gene ends were 0 bases for V and 0 bases for J; bases not matched to a gene: 4. The whole variable domain, filled in from reference TRBV3-1 and TRBJ2-6, reads DTAVSQTPKYLVTQMGNDKSIKCEQNLGHDTMYWYKQDSKKFLKIMFSYNNKELIINETVPNRFSPKSPDKAHLNLHINSLELGDSAVYFCASSQDGAGVSGANVLTFGAGSRLTVL.

V is TRBV29-1 and J is TRBJ2-3; no clear D. Per the germline V gene, CDR1 is SQVTM and CDR2 is ANQGSEA. The V end lost 2 bases, the J end lost 2 bases, and 14 bases lay between the germline ends. The CDR3 is 15 amino acids. The CDR3 region is CSVEKADAYTDTQYF. CDR3 DNA: TGCAGCGTTGAAAAGGCCGATGCCTACACAGATACGCAGTATTTT.

Worth noting for this clonotype: This may stem from a read error, because a much larger clone lies one nucleotide away. CDR3 in amino acids: CASSTGTLDTRYF. The CDR3 DNA follows: TGTGCCAGCAGTACCGGGACTTTAGATACGCGGTATTTT. The chain employs TRBV12-3 or TRBV12-4 and TRBJ2-3, with TRBD2 as a possible D gene (6 bases). This CDR3 comprises 13 residues.

The genes are TRBV27 and TRBJ2-5, with TRBD1 identical over 10 bases. The J call may be in error: the DNA end matches TRBJ2-7 better. The CDR3 contains 15 residues. Germline V gives CDR1 MNHEY, CDR2 SMNVEV (reference sequence). The CDR3 nucleotides are TGTGCCAGCAGTTCGGGACAGGGGATGGCCTACGAGCAGTACTTC. Its translation: CASSSGQGMAYEQYF.

The rearrangement links TRBV28 to TRBJ1-4; D is ambiguous. This CDR3 is 14 amino acids long. The V gene's germline CDR1 is MDHEN and CDR2 SYDVKM. Trimming pared 7 bases from V and 0 bases from J, leaving 9 bases between. The CDR3 here is CASIRASTNEKLFF. The CDR3 nucleotides read TGTGCCAGCATCCGGGCTTCAACTAATGAAAAACTGTTTTTT.

V usage is TRBV7-9 and J usage is TRBJ2-1; a possible D gene is TRBD1 (5 bases). The CDR3 length is 13 residues. V was clipped by 4 bases and J by 4 bases, with 8 bases between them. Germline V gene data show CDR1 as SEHNR and CDR2 as FQNEAQ (reference sequence). CDR3 DNA sequence: TGTGCCAGCAGCTCGCGACAGTACAATGAGCAGTTCTTC. Translation gives CASSSRQYNEQFF.

The table lists this clonotype with a few counts. The J gene is TRBJ2-6, the V gene TRBV9, with 9 bases that match TRBD1. After removal of 4 bases from V and 2 bases from J, the junction contained 7 bases not matched to a gene. The V gene's germline CDR1 is SGDLS and CDR2 YYNGEE. The CDR3 runs 17 residues. The CDR3, as DNA: TGTGCCAGCAGCCCCCACCGGGACAGGGCTGGGGCCAACGTCCTGACTTTC. Protein sequence: CASSPHRDRAGANVLTF.

This clonotype appeared once. The chain has TRBV29-1 and TRBJ2-3; 7 positions match TRBD1. Germline V gene lookup returns CDR1 SQVTM and CDR2 ANQGSEA. This CDR3 has 13 residues. V was clipped by 5 bases and J by 6 bases; unmatched bases: 8. CDR3 protein: CSVCRQGDDTQYF. The CDR3 DNA reads TGCAGCGTTTGTCGCCAGGGGGACGATACGCAGTATTTT.

The chain links TRBV4-3 to TRBJ2-3; D might be TRBD1 (5 bases). The CDR3 loop spans 15 amino acids. Germline V CDR1 and CDR2: LGHNA, YSLEER. Trimming left V 0 bases short and J 7 bases short, with 14 bases between. In DNA, the CDR3 is TGCGCCAGCAGCCAAGATCGAGAACGGACATATACGCAGTATTTT. Amino acid sequence: CASSQDRERTYTQYF.

In the case of this clonotype: This may be a read error, as it is one base from a much larger clone. The chain employs TRBV7-2 and TRBJ2-3; D is perhaps TRBD2 (6 bases). Germline CDR1 is SGHTA and CDR2 is FQGNSA. The CDR3 contains 14 residues. Trimming pared 5 bases from V and 8 bases from J, leaving 17 bases between. Here the CDR3 reads CASSLLREAVTQYF. For the CDR3, the DNA is TGTGCCAGCAGCCTACTTAGGGAGGCGGTTACGCAGTATTTT.

At least ten counts were recorded for this clonotype. The V gene is TRBV12-3 or TRBV12-4, the J gene TRBJ2-7; 11 nucleotides line up with TRBD1. Germline trimming cut 4 bases from V and 1 base from J; bases unmatched to any gene: 3. This CDR3 spans 15 amino acids. CDR3 residues: CASSSRDRGSYEQYF. The CDR3 coding sequence is TGTGCCAGCAGTTCCCGGGACAGGGGGTCCTACGAGCAGTACTTC.